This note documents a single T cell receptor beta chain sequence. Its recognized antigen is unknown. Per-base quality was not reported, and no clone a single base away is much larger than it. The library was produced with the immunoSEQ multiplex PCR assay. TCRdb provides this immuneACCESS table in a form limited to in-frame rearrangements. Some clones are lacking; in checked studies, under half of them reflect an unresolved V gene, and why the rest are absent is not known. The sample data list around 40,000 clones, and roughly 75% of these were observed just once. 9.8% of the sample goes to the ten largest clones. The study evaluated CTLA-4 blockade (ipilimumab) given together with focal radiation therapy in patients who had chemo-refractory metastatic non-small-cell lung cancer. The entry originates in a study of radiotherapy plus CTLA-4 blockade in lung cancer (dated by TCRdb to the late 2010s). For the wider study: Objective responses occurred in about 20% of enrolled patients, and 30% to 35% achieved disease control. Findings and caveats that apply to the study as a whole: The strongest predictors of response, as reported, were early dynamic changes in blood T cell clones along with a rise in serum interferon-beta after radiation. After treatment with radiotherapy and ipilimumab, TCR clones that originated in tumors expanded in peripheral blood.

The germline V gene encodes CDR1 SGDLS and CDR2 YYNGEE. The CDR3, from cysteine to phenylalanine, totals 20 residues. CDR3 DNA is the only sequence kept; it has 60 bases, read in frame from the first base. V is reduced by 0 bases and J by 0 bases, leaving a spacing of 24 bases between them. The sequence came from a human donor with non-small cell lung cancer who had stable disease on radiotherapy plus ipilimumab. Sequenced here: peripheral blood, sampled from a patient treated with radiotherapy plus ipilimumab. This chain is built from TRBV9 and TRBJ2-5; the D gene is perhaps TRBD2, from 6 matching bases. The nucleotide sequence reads TGTGCCAGCAGCGTAGCCCCGACGGTTAGGACGGGGGTCGACCAAGAGACCCAGTACTTC. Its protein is CASSVAPTVRTGVDQETQYF. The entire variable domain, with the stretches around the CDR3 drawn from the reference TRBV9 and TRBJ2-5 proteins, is DSGVTQTPKHLITATGQRVTLRCSPRSGDLSVYWYQQSLDQGLQFLIQYYNGEERAKGNILERFSAQQFPDLHSELNLSSLELGDSALYFCASSVAPTVRTGVDQETQYFGPGTRLLVL.